The rows below give T cell receptor beta chains drawn from one sample of a study of cytomegalovirus exposure and HLA in healthy donors. Profiled with immunoSEQ multiplex PCR; TCRdb holds only in-frame clones, not every one. The data show about 150,000 clones, about 85% seen once. Sequenced material: PBMCs. The receptors come from a woman under 30 in good health and CMV-seronegative. Each CDR3 is given with its conserved first and last residue. The order of the fields is J gene, clone size, V gene, D gene, CDR3 protein. D genes are given only for firm matches. Size is omitted from some rows. Given values are once, few, many or a class for expanded clones.

TRBJ2-3 . TRBV10-3 TRBD2 CAISLSGREADTQYF
TRBJ2-7 . TRBV29-1 TRBD2 CSVIDGGRGEQYF
TRBJ1-4 . TRBV29-1 . CSALEGGEKLFF
TRBJ2-2 once TRBV2 . CASSASARNTGELFF
TRBJ1-1 . TRBV19 . CASSEVNTEAFF
TRBJ2-7 . TRBV7-9 TRBD1 CASSPGGERGRHEQYF
TRBJ1-4 . TRBV7-9 . CASSPEGVF
TRBJ2-5 . TRBV14 TRBD1 CASSPDRGLAETQYF
TRBJ1-2 once TRBV5-5 . CASSLAAQGGYGYTF
TRBJ1-4 medium-sized TRBV4-3 TRBD1 CASSQDPGTGGEKLFF
TRBJ1-1 . TRBV29-1 TRBD1 CSVATGVNTEAFF
TRBJ2-7 . TRBV28 TRBD1 CASSWGRGRNEQYF
TRBJ2-5 . TRBV19 . CASSIQTGGETQYF
TRBJ2-6 once TRBV7-9 TRBD1 CASSIGQGIAGANVLTF
TRBJ1-5 . TRBV5-1 . CASSPRGMGYQPQHF
TRBJ1-1 few TRBV7-9 . CASSPQTRRTEAFF
TRBJ2-5 . TRBV5-1 . CASSSGQWGETQYF
TRBJ1-2 . TRBV4-3 . CASSQGFMTGLNYGYTF
TRBJ2-5 . TRBV7-2 TRBD2 CASSSTSVGGETQYF
TRBJ1-6 . TRBV4-3 . CASSQERQRDSPLHF
TRBJ2-1 . TRBV11-2 TRBD2 CASSSGLAVRSYNEQFF
TRBJ2-6 . TRBV9 TRBD2 CASSGASGYYGANVLTF
TRBJ1-6 . TRBV4-2 . CASSQERFFSGNSPLHF
TRBJ1-1 . TRBV5-1 TRBD1 CASSPMPRGHTEAFF
TRBJ1-5 few TRBV23-1 TRBD1 CASSQFSTDDGTGDQPQHF
TRBJ2-3 . TRBV15 . CAIAMFTDTQYF